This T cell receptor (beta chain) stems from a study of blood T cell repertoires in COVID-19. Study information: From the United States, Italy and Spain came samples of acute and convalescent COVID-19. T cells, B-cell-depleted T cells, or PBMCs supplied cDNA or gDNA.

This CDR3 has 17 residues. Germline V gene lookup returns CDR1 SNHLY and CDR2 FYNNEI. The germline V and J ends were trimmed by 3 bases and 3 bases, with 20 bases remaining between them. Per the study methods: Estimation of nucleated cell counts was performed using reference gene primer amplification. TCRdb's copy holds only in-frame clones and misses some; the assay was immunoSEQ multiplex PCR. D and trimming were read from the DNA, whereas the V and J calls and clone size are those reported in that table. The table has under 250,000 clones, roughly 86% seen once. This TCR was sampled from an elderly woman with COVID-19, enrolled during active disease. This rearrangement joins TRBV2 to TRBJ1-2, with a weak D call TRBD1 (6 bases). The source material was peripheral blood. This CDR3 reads CASSEFRLIRGDYGYTF. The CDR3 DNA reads TGTGCCAGCAGTGAGTTTAGATTAATCAGGGGAGACTATGGCTACACCTTC.